The clone carrying this TCR beta chain appeared many times. What it recognizes is unknown. CDR3 length: 16 amino acids. Germline loops: CDR1 SGHTA, CDR2 FQGNSA. V shed 0 bases, J shed 8 bases, and the junction held 8 bases outside the gene matches. The data stem from a study of Graves' ophthalmopathy and Graves' hyperthyroidism. As the template, RNA transcripts were used to amplify TCR beta CDR3 regions. HTBI primers were employed in first-round RT-PCR, then a second-round multiplex PCR followed. MiXCR, applied by TCRdb to the multiplex PCR reads, yields one record per CDR3 protein. The sample records a few hundred thousand distinct CDR3 sequences, roughly 16% being singletons. Each donor who had ophthalmopathy showed moderate-to-severe activity, a CAS of ≥3, a NOSPECS of ≥4, and a duration under 3 months. More than 7.5 ml of fresh blood yielded the PBMCs by density gradient. The study's findings and limits: Sensitivity of 85% to 90% and specificity of approximately 76% were achieved when a 13-signature model separated ophthalmopathy from stable hyperthyroidism. Clonotypes were expanded in thyroid at above 0.001 frequency, and most also appeared in blood.

The chain recombines TRBV7-2 with TRBJ1-4; 8 bases fit TRBD1. The TCR originated in an adult man with Graves' ophthalmopathy. The sample comprised peripheral blood. The CDR3, as DNA: TGTGCCAGCAGCTTAGCGCTAGTCAGGGGGCAAGAAAAACTGTTTTTT. Translation: CASSLALVRGQEKLFF.